Below are 25 T cell receptor beta chains sequenced from a single sample in a study of stem cell transplantation in POMP-related autoinflammatory disease. Study-level points and caveats: In PRAID patients, the number of distinct TRB V-J gene pairings was restricted. In patients with PRAID, every analyzed T-cell subset tended to show lower diversity and higher clonality.

No antigen has been assigned to these receptors. Measured with immunoSEQ multiplex PCR; TCRdb has only the in-frame clones, and not every one. This sample carries about 10,000 clones, around nine tenths of them seen once, and the ten largest clones take around 55%. The starting material was CD8+ T cells from PBMCs, obtained before stem cell transplantation. The receptor source for this set is a human donor with POMP-related autoinflammation and immune dysregulation (PRAID).

This chain uses TRBV27 with TRBJ2-7; tentatively, D is TRBD1 (5 bases). This CDR3 is 11 amino acids long. The ends were cut back, 4 bases at V and 6 bases at J, with 7 bases in the middle. Germline V gives CDR1 MNHEY, CDR2 SMNVEV (reference sequence). This chain's CDR3 is CASSSGSEQYF. The CDR3 DNA reads as TGTGCCAGCAGTTCAGGGTCCGAGCAGTACTTC.

The chain uses TRBV6-6 and TRBJ1-4; D is ambiguous. The ends were cut back, 1 base at V and 11 bases at J, with 11 bases in the middle. The CDR3 consists of 13 residues. Per the germline V gene, CDR1 is MNHNY and CDR2 is SVGAGI (reference sequence). In DNA, the CDR3 is TGTGCCAGCAGTTACTATCGGGCGGAGAAACTGTTTTTT. Protein: CASSYYRAEKLFF.

This chain joins TRBV28 and TRBJ2-3, with D unresolved. Between the trimmed V and J ends, which lost 5 bases and 3 bases, there was a span of 6 bases. The CDR3 covers 12 residues. Germline-derived CDR1 and CDR2 are MDHEN and SYDVKM. In DNA, the CDR3 is TGTGCCAGCAGTGAATCGACAGATACGCAGTATTTT. Translating it yields CASSESTDTQYF. The variable domain in full, completed from reference TRBV28 and TRBJ2-3, reads DVKVTQSSRYLVKRTGEKVFLECVQDMDHENMFWYRQDPGLGLRLIYFSYDVKMKEKGDIPEGYSVSREKKERFSLILESASTNQTSMYLCASSESTDTQYFGPGTRLTVL.

The chain combines TRBV27 with TRBJ2-1; the D is unclear. The CDR3 extends over 12 amino acids. Deletions cut 3 bases from V and 7 bases from J, with 7 bases between. Looked up from germline, CDR1 is MNHEY and CDR2 is SMNVEV (reference sequence). CDR3 nucleotides: TGTGCCAGCAGTTTCGTCGGGAATGAGCAGTTCTTC. Translation: CASSFVGNEQFF.

The V call is TRBV19, the J call TRBJ1-2; D is perhaps TRBD1 (5 bases). The germline V gene has CDR1 LNHDA and CDR2 SQIVND (reference sequence). V shed 11 bases and J shed 8 bases, with 18 bases lying between them. The CDR3 consists of 12 residues. Here the CDR3 DNA reads TGTGCCTCCGGCGCAGGGTTAGGGGGCTACACCTTC. This gives the protein CASGAGLGGYTF.

The chain couples TRBV30 to TRBJ1-3; TRBD1 matches at 7 bases. Germline V gene lookup returns CDR1 GTSNPN and CDR2 SVGIG (reference sequence). The CDR3 runs to 16 residues. Trimming at V came to 2 bases and at J to 0 bases, leaving 7 bases not matched to a gene. This CDR3 is CAWSHGDSLSGNTIYF. Written as DNA, the CDR3 is TGTGCCTGGAGTCATGGGGACAGCCTCTCTGGAAACACCATATATTTT.

The chain recombines TRBV11-2 with TRBJ1-1; D unresolved. Trimming removed 4 bases at V and 8 bases at J, with 14 bases between. CDR3 size: 13 residues. CDR1 and CDR2 from the germline V gene are SGHAT and FQNNGV. DNA for the CDR3: TGTGCCAGCAGCTGGGCCATAGGAGGGGAAGCTTTCTTT. It codes for CASSWAIGGEAFF.

This clone was counted once. The chain uses TRBV27 and TRBJ2-7; no clear D. Germline V CDR1 and CDR2: MNHEY, SMNVEV (reference sequence). This CDR3 contains 13 residues. Between the trimmed V and J ends, which lost 0 bases and 4 bases, there was a span of 7 bases. CDR3 coding DNA: TGTGCCAGCAGTTTATCATCCGGATACGAGCAGTACTTC. This gives the protein CASSLSSGYEQYF.

The chain combines TRBV6-5 with TRBJ2-7, with D uncertain. Germline V gene sequence: CDR1 MNHEY, CDR2 SVGAGI. CDR3 size: 10 residues. V shed 4 bases and J shed 9 bases, with 7 bases lying between them. The CDR3: CASSSPVQYF. As DNA, the CDR3 is TGTGCCAGCAGTTCGCCGGTGCAGTACTTC.

The genes are TRBV19 and TRBJ2-4; 7 bases line up with TRBD1. Germline V gene sequence: CDR1 LNHDA, CDR2 SQIVND (reference sequence). The J segment lost 1 base and the V segment lost 4 bases, leaving 7 bases of the junction unmatched. The CDR3 is made up of 16 amino acids. CDR3 nucleotide sequence: TGTGCCAGTAGTAGCGAGGGGGCTGGGGCCAAAAACATTCAGTACTTC. It specifies CASSSEGAGAKNIQYF.

The rearrangement joins TRBV27 to TRBJ2-1; D is perhaps TRBD1 or TRBD2 (5 bases each). CDR3 size: 14 residues. Trimming removed 4 bases at V and 4 bases at J, with 11 bases between. The germline V gene encodes CDR1 MNHEY and CDR2 SMNVEV (reference sequence). The CDR3 loop is CASSSSWGYNEQFF. The CDR3 DNA reads as TGTGCCAGCAGTTCTAGCTGGGGGTACAATGAGCAGTTCTTC.

The rearrangement joins TRBV19 to TRBJ1-1; TRBD1 might be the D (5 bases). The V gene's germline CDR1 is LNHDA and CDR2 SQIVND (reference sequence). The CDR3 extends over 14 amino acids. The V gene lost 3 bases and the J gene lost 7 bases, with 15 bases spanning the gap. The CDR3 region has the DNA TGTGCCAGTAGTATCGGTCCAGGGAGGGGTGAAGCTTTCTTT. This codes for CASSIGPGRGEAFF.

J is TRBJ1-1 and V is TRBV20-1; unclear D gene. Germline assignment: CDR1 DFQATT and CDR2 SNEGSKA (reference sequence). CDR3 length: 11 amino acids. V was pared by 1 base and J by 4 bases, with 4 bases between. CDR3 nucleotides: TGCAGTGCTAGAGTTGGCACTGAAGCTTTCTTT. This translates into CSARVGTEAFF.

V and J are TRBV11-2 and TRBJ1-1; TRBD1 is a possible D gene (5 bases). V lost 1 base and J 1 base, leaving 10 bases between the germline ends. CDR1 and CDR2 from the germline V gene are SGHAT and FQNNGV. The CDR3 runs to 15 residues. The CDR3 loop is CASSLGGNGNTEAFF. CDR3 coding DNA: TGTGCCAGCAGCTTAGGGGGGAATGGGAACACTGAAGCTTTCTTT. Supplemented by reference TRBV11-2 and TRBJ1-1, the full variable domain reads EAGVAQSPRYKIIEKRQSVAFWCNPISGHATLYWYQQILGQGPKLLIQFQNNGVVDDSQLPKDRFSAERLKGVDSTLKIQPAKLEDSAVYLCASSLGGNGNTEAFFGQGTRLTVV.

The chain couples TRBV5-1 to TRBJ2-7; a weak D match, TRBD1 (5 bases). The CDR3 covers 12 residues. V shed 0 bases and J shed 6 bases, with 7 bases lying between them. The germline V gene has CDR1 SGHRS and CDR2 YFSETQ. CDR3 residues: CASSLDRSEQYF. The CDR3 DNA sequence: TGCGCCAGCAGCTTGGACAGGTCCGAGCAGTACTTC.

This chain uses TRBV5-6 with TRBJ1-2; 7 bases match TRBD1. Germline V CDR1 and CDR2: SGHDT, YYEEEE. Unmatched junction bases numbered 3, after V lost 4 bases and J lost 3 bases. The CDR3 extends over 13 amino acids. DNA of the CDR3: TGTGCCAGCAGCCCAACAGGGGACTATGGCTACACCTTC. This sequence encodes CASSPTGDYGYTF.

This chain connects TRBV4-1 to TRBJ2-7; D is possibly TRBD2 (6 bases). V was cut by 0 bases and J by 0 bases, with 12 bases left in between. CDR1 is MGHRA, CDR2 YSYEKL, per germline. This CDR3 region has 16 residues. This CDR3 reads CASSQDRGRGSYEQYF. In nucleotides, the CDR3 is TGCGCCAGCAGCCAAGATCGTGGGCGGGGCTCCTACGAGCAGTACTTC.

In this sample, this clone turned up a few times. The chain carries TRBV30 and TRBJ1-1, with D uncertain. The CDR3 is made up of 12 amino acids. Germline-derived CDR1 and CDR2 are GTSNPN and SVGIG (reference sequence). V lost 0 bases and J 2 bases, leaving 4 bases between the germline ends. CDR3 sequence: CAWSVGNTEAFF. CDR3 nucleotide sequence: TGTGCCTGGAGTGTCGGAAACACTGAAGCTTTCTTT. Full variable domain (remainder filled in from reference TRBV30 and TRBJ1-1): SQTIHQWPATLVQPVGSPLSLECTVEGTSNPNLYWYRQAAGRGLQLLFYSVGIGQISSEVPQNLSASRPQDRQFILSSKKLLLSDSGFYLCAWSVGNTEAFFGQGTRLTVV.

The chain joins TRBV4-1 to TRBJ2-1; D call uncertain. V was trimmed by 2 bases and J by 15 bases, leaving 17 bases between them. The CDR3 covers 13 residues. Germline CDR1 is MGHRA and CDR2 is YSYEKL. Written as DNA, the CDR3 is TGCGCCAGCAGCCAACCTTGGGAAGGGCTTCGGTTCTTC. This codes for CASSQPWEGLRFF.

The table lists this clone with a count of one. V is TRBV5-1 and J is TRBJ2-2; 8 bases agree with TRBD2. Germline V CDR1 and CDR2: SGHRS, YFSETQ. V was clipped by 0 bases and J by 7 bases; unmatched bases: 8. The CDR3 runs to 16 residues. The CDR3 DNA reads TGCGCCAGCAGCTTGGAGACGGGAGGGCCTGTCGGGGAGCTGTTTTTT. Translation: CASSLETGGPVGELFF.

The chain recombines TRBV4-1 with TRBJ2-1; possible D gene TRBD2, 6 bases. Trimming cost V 0 bases and J 5 bases, with 11 bases left between them. This CDR3 spans 15 amino acids. Germline assignment: CDR1 MGHRA and CDR2 YSYEKL. CDR3 in DNA: TGCGCCAGCAGCCAAGAGGAGGGCAGGGACAATGAGCAGTTCTTC. Its protein product is CASSQEEGRDNEQFF.

The chain combines TRBV30 with TRBJ1-3; D not certain. This CDR3 region has 15 residues. Germline CDR1 GTSNPN, CDR2 SVGIG (reference sequence). V lost 0 bases and J 4 bases, leaving 13 bases between the germline ends. The CDR3 nucleotides read TGTGCCTGGAGTGTAGGCTTCGAAGGGGGAAACACCATATATTTT. Its protein product is CAWSVGFEGGNTIYF.

The chain uses TRBV4-1 and TRBJ2-5; the match to TRBD1 covers 7 bases. The CDR3 loop spans 15 amino acids. Per the germline V gene, CDR1 is MGHRA and CDR2 is YSYEKL. After removal of 2 bases from V and 1 base from J, the junction contained 4 bases not matched to a gene. The CDR3 here is CASSQMGQIQETQYF. CDR3 sequence (DNA): TGCGCCAGCAGCCAAATGGGACAGATCCAAGAGACCCAGTACTTC.

The chain is built from TRBV28 and TRBJ1-1; D remains unclear. CDR3 length: 16 residues. V was pared by 7 bases and J by 7 bases, with 25 bases between. In germline, CDR1 is MDHEN, CDR2 SYDVKM. In DNA, the CDR3 is TGTGCCAGCAAACCGGAGACCCGACGGAGAAGGAATGAAGCTTTCTTT. Amino acids: CASKPETRRRRNEAFF.

This rearrangement joins TRBV2 to TRBJ2-7; D is perhaps TRBD2 (5 bases). CDR1 is SNHLY, CDR2 FYNNEI, per germline. The CDR3 length is 15 residues. Trimming shortened V by 6 bases and J by 4 bases, and 19 bases separated the two germline ends. The CDR3 DNA reads TGTGCCAGCAGAGTCTCCGGGGTAGTTACTTACGAGCAGTACTTC. Protein product: CASRVSGVVTYEQYF.